This section outlines one T cell receptor (beta chain) sequence together with its context. Its antigen remains unknown. Germline V gene lookup returns CDR1 KGHSH and CDR2 LQKENI. This CDR3 region has 13 residues. The ends were cut back, 2 bases at V and 11 bases at J, with 15 bases in the middle. PCR primers comprised 60 Vbeta and 13 Jbeta primers. Assay used: immunoSEQ multiplex PCR; TCRdb lists only in-frame clones, some missing. The table shows roughly 160,000 clones, with 80% occurring only once. The data were obtained in a study of cytomegalovirus exposure and HLA in healthy donors. Study-level information: A prior analysis found around 110 million unique TCR beta sequences from around 200 million T cells. Study conclusions and caveats: The number of N-insertions in an Asian-associated ancestry cluster was reportedly below the roughly 660-donor mean in a later analysis.

The chain uses TRBV18 and TRBJ1-1, with TRBD1 as a possible D gene (5 bases). The sequencing input was PBMCs. The sequence was obtained from a man aged 30 to 39 in good health and CMV-seronegative. This CDR3 is CASSPEAPRGAFF. The DNA for the CDR3 is TGTGCCAGCTCACCAGAGGCTCCCCGGGGGGCTTTCTTT. Filled out from reference TRBV18 and TRBJ1-1, the complete variable domain reads NAGVMQNPRHLVRRRGQEARLRCSPMKGHSHVYWYRQLPEEGLKFMVYLQKENIIDESGMPKERFSAEFPKEGPSILRIQQVVRGDSAAYFCASSPEAPRGAFFGQGTRLTVV.